This TCR beta chain comes out of a study of T-cell memory formation after mild COVID-19. Overall study findings and caveats: Clones that contracted from day 15 to 85 were balanced CD4/CD8, while later expanders leaned CD4+. SARS-CoV-2 specificity of second-wave clones peaking day 37 was unconfirmed.

Constant-segment-primed 5'RACE gave TCR alpha and TCR beta cDNA libraries with sample barcodes and UMIs. TCRdb re-analysed the 5' RACE reads in MiXCR, keeping a single row per CDR3 protein. This sample has hundreds of thousands of distinct CDR3 sequences, with about a fifth found just once. For this clonotype: Its target is not known.

The germline CDR1 and CDR2 sequences are SGHTA and FQGTGA. Trimming took 0 bases from V and 3 from J; bases not matched to a gene: 7. The CDR3 runs 18 residues. Material for sequencing was PBMCs or a T cell subset sorted from them (not recorded which). The origin of this receptor is an adult woman who had mild COVID-19 (a few samples of this study predate the infection). Cell type and time point are not known. This chain uses TRBV7-3 with TRBJ2-2, with 10 bases lining up with TRBD1. CDR3 region: CASSLTGGQGLDTGELFF. The CDR3 coding sequence is TGTGCCAGCAGCTTAACTGGGGGACAGGGGTTGGACACCGGGGAGCTGTTTTTT. Using reference TRBV7-3 and TRBJ2-2 for the parts outside the CDR3, the full variable domain is GAGVSQTPSNKVTEKGKYVELRCDPISGHTALYWYRQSLGQGPEFLIYFQGTGAADDSGLPNDRFFAVRPEGSVSTLKIQRTERGDSAVYLCASSLTGGQGLDTGELFFGEGSRLTVL.